This TCR beta chain is drawn from a study of blood T cell repertoires in COVID-19. Those who participated ranged in age from roughly 18 to 95 years and resided in about two dozen US areas. Participants reported their clinical history, and cohort assignment relied on those reports. Methods used by the authors: Nucleated cell number was recorded as an estimate derived from reference gene primer amplification. TCRdb's copy holds only in-frame clones and misses some; the assay was immunoSEQ multiplex PCR. V, J and clone size are taken as reported in that table, and D and trimming were inferred from the DNA itself. Seen here are roughly 450,000 clones, 90% observed once, and the top ten hold 0.6%. Germline loops: CDR1 SNHLY, CDR2 FYNNEI. The length of the CDR3 is 14 residues. V gave up 6 bases and J gave up 7 bases; unmatched junction bases: 9. This clone has just one count.

The TCR comes from a man aged 18 to 35 who had recovered from COVID-19. The sequenced material came from PBMCs or T cells enriched from blood (not recorded which). The J gene is TRBJ2-3, the V gene TRBV2; 8 nucleotides line up with TRBD2. The CDR3 is CASRAGTSRNTQYF. The CDR3 DNA follows: TGTGCCAGCAGAGCCGGGACTAGTCGAAATACGCAGTATTTT.